One and the same sample provided the 17 T cell receptor beta chains below, sequenced in a study of blood T cell repertoires in COVID-19. This table comes from immunoSEQ multiplex PCR, and its TCRdb copy is limited to in-frame clones, with some not included. The sample contains around 180,000 clones, around 72% of which appear only once. The sequencing sample was made of peripheral blood. These receptors were obtained from a woman of 80 years or more with acute or convalescent COVID-19.

The rearrangement links TRBV12-5 to TRBJ1-3; 9 bases map to TRBD1. This CDR3 is 16 amino acids long. V was pared by 5 bases and J by 0 bases, with 5 bases of the junction left unmatched. Per germline, CDR1 LGHNT and CDR2 FRNRAP. CDR3: CASGTGQGTSGNTIYF. The CDR3, as DNA: TGTGCTAGTGGTACCGGACAGGGGACCTCTGGAAACACCATATATTTT.

The sample holds one count of this clone. V gene TRBV14 combines with J gene TRBJ2-7; no firm D call. V was pared by 4 bases and J by 2 bases, with 9 bases between. Germline CDR1 is SGHDN and CDR2 is FVKESK. This CDR3 contains 13 residues. The CDR3 here is CASSPGQAYEQYF. The CDR3, as DNA: TGTGCCAGCAGCCCAGGCCAGGCCTACGAGCAGTACTTC.

This clone was counted between two and nine times. This chain uses TRBV2 with TRBJ1-5, with TRBD1 matching 11 bases. The CDR3 consists of 14 residues. Germline CDR1 is SNHLY and CDR2 is FYNNEI. V shed 6 bases, J shed 5 bases, and the junction held 3 bases outside the gene matches. This CDR3 is CASRRDRGYQPQHF. The CDR3 region has the DNA TGTGCCAGCAGGCGGGACAGGGGGTATCAGCCCCAGCATTTT.

The chain carries TRBV28 and TRBJ2-2; a possible D gene is TRBD2 (6 bases). The ends were cut back, 10 bases at V and 6 bases at J, with 15 bases in the middle. CDR1 is MDHEN and CDR2 is SYDVKM in the germline V gene. The CDR3 is 13 amino acids. In nucleotides, the CDR3 is TGTGCCACCCGACTAGGTTTTTCCGGGGAGCTGTTTTTT. It yields the protein CATRLGFSGELFF.

The chain links TRBV3-1 (or the pseudogene TRBV3-2) to TRBJ2-3; 8 positions agree with TRBD1. The CDR3 sequence is 19 residues long. The V gene end was trimmed by 4 bases and the J gene end by 2 bases; junction bases not matched to a gene: 17. The germline CDR1 and CDR2 sequences are LGHDT and YNNKEL (reference sequence). The CDR3 is CASSLHLGLGQETTDTQYF. CDR3 DNA sequence: TGTGCCAGCAGCCTCCACCTCGGGCTGGGACAGGAGACCACAGATACGCAGTATTTT.

The chain recombines TRBV7-3 with TRBJ2-3; D unresolved. Germline V CDR1 and CDR2: SGHTA, FQGTGA. The germline V and J ends were trimmed by 5 bases and 5 bases, with 8 bases remaining between them. This CDR3 comprises 12 residues. Here the CDR3 reads CASSRFIDTQYF. DNA for the CDR3: TGTGCCAGCAGCCGTTTTATAGATACGCAGTATTTT. The whole variable domain, filled in from reference TRBV7-3 and TRBJ2-3, reads GAGVSQTPSNKVTEKGKYVELRCDPISGHTALYWYRQSLGQGPEFLIYFQGTGAADDSGLPNDRFFAVRPEGSVSTLKIQRTERGDSAVYLCASSRFIDTQYFGPGTRLTVL.

The V gene is TRBV6-2 or TRBV6-3, the J gene TRBJ1-5; D is undetermined. Trimming removed 0 bases at V and 0 bases at J, with 15 bases between. Germline assignment: CDR1 MNHEY and CDR2 SVGEGT. The CDR3 loop spans 18 amino acids. CDR3 DNA: TGTGCCAGCAGTTACTCGAGGTCGGGAGGATATAGCAATCAGCCCCAGCATTTT. Protein sequence: CASSYSRSGGYSNQPQHF.

V gene TRBV28 combines with J gene TRBJ2-2; D possibly corresponds to TRBD2 (6 bases). Germline CDR1 MDHEN, CDR2 SYDVKM. The CDR3 extends over 15 amino acids. Trimming took off 6 bases at V and 3 bases at J, with 14 bases between the two ends. The chain's CDR3 is CASRVGGSDTGELFF. The CDR3 nucleotides are TGTGCCAGCAGGGTTGGGGGGTCGGACACCGGGGAGCTGTTTTTT.

This clone was counted only a few times. The rearrangement joins TRBV4-1 to TRBJ2-1; 7 bases match TRBD2. The V gene's germline CDR1 is MGHRA and CDR2 YSYEKL. CDR3 length equals 12 residues. J gave up 9 bases and V 1 base, and 0 bases lay outside the gene matches. DNA for the CDR3: TGCGCCAGCAGCCAAGGGGGGGGTGAGCAGTTCTTC. Protein product: CASSQGGGEQFF.

The chain joins TRBV27 to TRBJ1-6; TRBD1 aligns across 7 bases. The CDR3 has 15 residues. V trimming: 6 bases; J trimming: 8 bases; junction bases outside the gene matches: 10. Germline assignment: CDR1 MNHEY and CDR2 SMNVEV (reference sequence). The CDR3 region is CASSRDSQGDSPLHF. The CDR3 DNA follows: TGTGCCAGCAGCCGGGACAGCCAAGGCGATTCACCCCTCCACTTT.

The chain combines TRBV4-3 with TRBJ1-6; D not resolved. This CDR3 is 16 amino acids long. CDR1 is LGHNA, CDR2 YSLEER, per germline. The V end was cut by 0 bases, the J end by 5 bases, with 11 bases between. The CDR3, as DNA: TGCGCCAGCAGCCAAGATCCGGAGACTCATAATTCACCCCTCCACTTT. This gives the protein CASSQDPETHNSPLHF.

The CDR3 sequence: CASSLEVRWYEQYF. CDR3 DNA: TGTGCCAGCAGCTTAGAAGTCAGGTGGTACGAGCAGTACTTC. The gene calls are TRBV7-9 and TRBJ2-7; D is uncertain. This CDR3 region has 14 residues. Deletions cut 1 base from V and 4 bases from J, with 11 bases between. Germline CDR1 is SEHNR and CDR2 is FQNEAQ (reference sequence).

DNA of the CDR3: TGCGCCAGCAGCTTGAGCGCCAGCACAGATACGCAGTATTTT. Translating it yields CASSLSASTDTQYF. The chain is built from TRBV5-1 and TRBJ2-3; D is unclear. The CDR3 runs 14 residues. The germline V gene encodes CDR1 SGHRS and CDR2 YFSETQ. Trimming removed 1 base at V and 0 bases at J, with 6 bases between.

In its sample, this clone was seen a few times. The chain combines TRBV5-4 with TRBJ1-5; TRBD1 aligns across 8 bases. The germline CDR1 and CDR2 sequences are SGHNT and YYREEE (reference sequence). CDR3 size: 15 residues. J lost 5 bases, V lost 0 bases, and 4 bases had no gene match. The DNA of the CDR3 is TGTGCCAGCAGCTTGGCTCCAGGGGGCGATCAGCCCCAGCATTTT. It is translated as CASSLAPGGDQPQHF.

This sequence joins TRBV2 and TRBJ2-7; TRBD1 matches 7 bases. Germline loops: CDR1 SNHLY, CDR2 FYNNEI. Germline trimming cut 7 bases from V and 0 bases from J; bases unmatched to any gene: 9. The CDR3 has 15 residues. DNA for the CDR3: TGTGCCAGCAAACCTCCGGGACAGCCCTCCTACGAGCAGTACTTC. This gives the protein CASKPPGQPSYEQYF.

The genes are TRBV28 and TRBJ2-5, with a tentative D call TRBD1 (6 bases). CDR1 and CDR2 (germline): MDHEN, SYDVKM. The V end was cut by 2 bases, the J end by 1 base, with 14 bases between. The CDR3 covers 16 residues. CDR3 sequence: CASSLGRGHSQETQYF. CDR3 in DNA: TGTGCCAGCAGTTTAGGTCGGGGACACTCCCAAGAGACCCAGTACTTC.

As DNA, the CDR3 is TGCGCCAGCAGCCGGACTAGCGGGGTACAAGAGACCCAGTACTTC. Its protein is CASSRTSGVQETQYF. V and J are TRBV4-1 and TRBJ2-5; 12 bases fit TRBD2. CDR1 MGHRA and CDR2 YSYEKL come from the germline V gene. CDR3 length equals 15 residues. Germline trimming cut 4 bases from V and 2 bases from J; bases unmatched to any gene: 2.